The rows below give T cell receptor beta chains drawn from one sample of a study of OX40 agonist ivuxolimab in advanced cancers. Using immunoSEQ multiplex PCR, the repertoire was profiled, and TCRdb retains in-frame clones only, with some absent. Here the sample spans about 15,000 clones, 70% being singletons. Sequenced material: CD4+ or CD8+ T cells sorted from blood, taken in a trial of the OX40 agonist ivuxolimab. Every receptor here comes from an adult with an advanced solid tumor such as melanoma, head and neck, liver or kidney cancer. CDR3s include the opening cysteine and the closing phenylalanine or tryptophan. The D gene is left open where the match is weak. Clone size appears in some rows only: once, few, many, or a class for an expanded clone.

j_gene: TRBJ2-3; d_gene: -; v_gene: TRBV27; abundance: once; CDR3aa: CASSPGSDTQYF; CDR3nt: TGTGCCAGCAGCCCCGGGTCAGATACGCAGTATTTT
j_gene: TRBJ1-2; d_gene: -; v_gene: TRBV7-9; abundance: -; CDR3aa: CASSLGSDSNYGYTF; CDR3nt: TGTGCCAGCAGCTTAGGTTCCGACAGTAACTATGGCTACACCTTC
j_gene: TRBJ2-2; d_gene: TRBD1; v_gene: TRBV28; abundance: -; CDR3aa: CASSFLGQENTGELFF; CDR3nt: TGTGCCAGCAGTTTTTTAGGACAGGAAAACACCGGGGAGCTGTTTTTT
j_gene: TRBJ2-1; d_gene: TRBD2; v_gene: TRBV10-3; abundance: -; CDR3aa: CAIRDRTERGDNEQFF; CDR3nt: TGTGCCATCAGGGACCGGACGGAGCGGGGCGACAATGAGCAGTTCTTC
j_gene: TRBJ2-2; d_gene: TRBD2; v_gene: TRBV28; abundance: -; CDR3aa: CASSPSVQLAGESTTGELFF; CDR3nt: TGTGCCAGCAGTCCCTCAGTTCAACTAGCGGGAGAATCGACCACCGGGGAGCTGTTTTTT
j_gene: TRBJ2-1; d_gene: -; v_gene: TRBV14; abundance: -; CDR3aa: CASSPYNNEQFF; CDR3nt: TGTGCCAGCAGCCCTTACAACAATGAGCAGTTCTTC
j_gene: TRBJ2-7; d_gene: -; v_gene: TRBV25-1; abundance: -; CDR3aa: CASSDLGRSEQYF; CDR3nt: TGTGCCAGCAGTGACCTGGGTCGGTCCGAGCAGTACTTC
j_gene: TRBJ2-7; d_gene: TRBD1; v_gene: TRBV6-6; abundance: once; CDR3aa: CASSYSGQFYEQYF; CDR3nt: TGTGCCAGCAGTTACTCGGGACAGTTCTACGAGCAGTACTTC
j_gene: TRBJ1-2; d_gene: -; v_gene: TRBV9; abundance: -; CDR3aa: CASSETQGSLGYTF; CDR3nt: TGTGCCAGCAGCGAGACACAGGGATCTCTAGGCTACACCTTC
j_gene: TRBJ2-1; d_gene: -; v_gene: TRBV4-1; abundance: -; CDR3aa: CASRDNTRGGEQFF; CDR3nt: TGCGCCAGCAGAGACAATACGAGGGGAGGTGAGCAGTTCTTC
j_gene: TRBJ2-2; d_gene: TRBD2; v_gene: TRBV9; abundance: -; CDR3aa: CASSGREGGTGELFF; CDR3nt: TGTGCCAGCAGCGGACGGGAGGGAGGGACCGGGGAGCTGTTTTTT